This T cell receptor beta chain was identified in a study of T cell repertoires in aging, cancer and after chemotherapy. Study-wide results and caveats: Age-matched healthy donors had significantly more diverse, less clonal blood TCR repertoires than untreated cancer patients.

About this clonotype: Its antigen remains unidentified.

Peripheral blood genomic DNA, not sorted cells or RNA, was the template. TRB rearrangements spanning V, D and J were amplified using mixed TRB-A/B primers. From the multiplex PCR reads, TCRdb called clonotypes with MiXCR, one entry per CDR3 protein. The sample yields about 11,000 distinct CDR3 sequences, approximately 32% seen once. The CDR3 runs to 13 residues. Germline CDR1 MRHNA, CDR2 SNTAGT. V gave up 2 bases and J gave up 9 bases, with 11 bases separating them. The chain recombines TRBV6-4 with TRBJ2-1, with D perhaps given as TRBD1 or TRBD2 (5 bases each). The TCR was taken from a human donor in good health. The donor label of this sample is uncertain. Sequencing was performed on blood. The CDR3 is CASSDGYGAEQFF. The CDR3 DNA sequence: TGTGCCAGCAGTGACGGTTACGGGGCTGAGCAGTTCTTC.